The rows below give T cell receptor beta chains drawn from one sample of a study of technical replicates of blood from four donors. Libraries were prepared by immunoSEQ multiplex PCR; TCRdb keeps only in-frame clonotypes and omits some of them. Of approximately 76,000 clones detected, roughly 90% appear once; the ten largest clones hold just under 0.25%. The sequencing sample was made of T cells isolated from PBMCs. Receptors originate from a human donor in good health. CDR3s include the opening cysteine and the closing phenylalanine or tryptophan. The D gene is left open where the match is weak. Clone size, where shown, is once, few, many, or a class for clones that have expanded.

abundance,v_gene,j_gene,d_gene,CDR3nt,CDR3aa
-,TRBV28,TRBJ2-1,-,TGTGCCAGCAGCCCCGCTCGGGGAAACTCCTACAATGAGCAGTTCTTC,CASSPARGNSYNEQFF
-,TRBV6-1,TRBJ1-2,-,TGTGCCAGCATCCCGGGACAACTCGGCTATGGCTACACCTTC,CASIPGQLGYGYTF
-,TRBV4-1,TRBJ1-5,-,TGCGCCAGCAGCCAAGTGGGGCCAGAGCAGCCCCAGCATTTT,CASSQVGPEQPQHF
-,TRBV7-7,TRBJ2-1,TRBD2,TGTGCCAGCAGCTTAGCGTTGCTAGCGGGATCTGAGCAGTTCTTC,CASSLALLAGSEQFF
-,TRBV5-1,TRBJ2-2,TRBD2,TGCGCCAGCAAGACTAGCGGGGGGGCCGGCGGGGAGCTGTTTTTT,CASKTSGGAGGELFF
-,TRBV11-2,TRBJ1-4,TRBD1,TGTGCCAGCAGCTCCCGGGACAGGACTGAAAAACTGTTTTTT,CASSSRDRTEKLFF
-,TRBV15,TRBJ1-5,-,TGTGCCACCAGCAGACAGGGAGGGGGTCAGCCCCAGCATTTT,CATSRQGGGQPQHF
-,TRBV27,TRBJ2-1,TRBD2,TGTGCCAGCAGTCCCTTCGAGGCGGGAGGGCCCTGGGATGAGCAGTTCTTC,CASSPFEAGGPWDEQFF
-,TRBV7-3,TRBJ1-2,-,TGTGCCAGCAGCTTTAGGGACTTCCGGGGCTACACCTTC,CASSFRDFRGYTF
medium-sized,TRBV7-2,TRBJ1-4,TRBD1,TGTGCCAGCAGCAGATACAGGGGTGTTAGTGAAAAACTGTTTTTT,CASSRYRGVSEKLFF
-,TRBV30,TRBJ1-1,-,TGTGCCTGGACGAAGACAGCAGAAGCTTTCTTT,CAWTKTAEAFF
-,TRBV29-1,TRBJ2-6,-,TGCAGCGTTCAGCAGGGGTCTGGGGCCAACGTCCTGACTTTC,CSVQQGSGANVLTF
-,TRBV7-8,TRBJ2-6,TRBD1,TGTGCCAGCAGCTTAGAATCGGGACAGGGATTCTCTGGGGCCAACGTCCTGACTTTC,CASSLESGQGFSGANVLTF
-,TRBV7-9,TRBJ1-1,-,TGTGCCAGCAGCTCTAAAAGTACTGAAGCTTTCTTT,CASSSKSTEAFF
-,TRBV5-4,TRBJ2-7,TRBD1,TGTGCCAGCAGCCGAGGGACAGGGAGCTCCTACGAGCAGTACTTC,CASSRGTGSSYEQYF
-,TRBV6-4,TRBJ2-3,-,TGTGCCAGCAGTGAGGTCCGAACGGGGTCAGATACGCAGTATTTT,CASSEVRTGSDTQYF
-,TRBV7-7,TRBJ2-2,-,TGTGCTAGCAGCGCCGCATATAGGGACATACCCACCGGGGAGCTGTTTTTT,CASSAAYRDIPTGELFF
-,TRBV5-6,TRBJ1-2,-,TGTGCCAGCAGCCTACAGGGTTCTGGCTACACCTTC,CASSLQGSGYTF
-,TRBV5-1,TRBJ1-1,TRBD1,TGCGCCAGCAGCTTCGGGACAGGGAGAACTGAAGCTTTCTTT,CASSFGTGRTEAFF
-,TRBV11-3,TRBJ1-2,-,TGTGCCAGCAGTGGGACACCAAACTATGGCTACACCTTC,CASSGTPNYGYTF
-,TRBV5-6,TRBJ2-3,TRBD2,TGTGCCAGCAGCTATCTAGCGGGAGAAGGTACAGATACGCAGTATTTT,CASSYLAGEGTDTQYF
-,TRBV13,TRBJ1-1,-,TGTGCCAGCAGCTTCCAGGGGCCCCCGAACACTGAAGCTTTCTTT,CASSFQGPPNTEAFF
-,TRBV9,TRBJ2-1,TRBD2,TGTGCCAGCAGCGGGGGGGGGTATGAGCAGTTCTTC,CASSGGGYEQFF
-,TRBV28,TRBJ2-1,TRBD2,TGTGCCAGCAGCCCCGGGACTAGGTGGGGGGTTGAGCAGTTCTTC,CASSPGTRWGVEQFF
-,TRBV4-1,TRBJ2-7,-,TGCGCCAGCAGCCAAGTTGAGAGCTCCTACGAGCAGTACTTC,CASSQVESSYEQYF
once,TRBV27,TRBJ2-3,-,TGTGCCAGCAGTTTATTCAGGGGTACAGATACGCAGTATTTT,CASSLFRGTDTQYF
-,TRBV7-8,TRBJ1-5,TRBD1,TGTGCCAGCAGCTTAACGACAGGGGTGAGCTCGCGTAGGCCCCAGCATTTT,CASSLTTGVSSRRPQHF
-,TRBV18,TRBJ1-2,-,TGTGCCAGCTCACCACAGACATCGGAGGGCAGTGGCTACACCTTC,CASSPQTSEGSGYTF
-,TRBV2,TRBJ1-6,-,TGTGCCAGCAGTGATGGGGCGAGCTCCTATAATTCACCCCTCCACTTT,CASSDGASSYNSPLHF
-,TRBV6-4,TRBJ2-1,-,TGTGCCAGCAGTGTCTCGGGCCTCCCCTGGTATGAGCAGTTCTTC,CASSVSGLPWYEQFF
few,TRBV5-6,TRBJ2-2,TRBD2,TGTGCCAGCAGCATGACAAGGACTAGCGGAGCGTATCGGACCGGGGAGCTGTTTTTT,CASSMTRTSGAYRTGELFF
-,TRBV11-1,TRBJ2-5,TRBD1,TGTGCCAGCAGGTTCACAGGGGCCCAAGAGACCCAGTACTTC,CASRFTGAQETQYF
-,TRBV19,TRBJ2-1,TRBD1,TGTGCCAGTAGGGTGTCAGGGGGCAATAATGAGCAGTTCTTC,CASRVSGGNNEQFF
-,TRBV28,TRBJ2-3,TRBD1,TGTGCCAGTGGGGACAGTAGTCGGACAGATACGCAGTATTTT,CASGDSSRTDTQYF
-,TRBV5-1,TRBJ1-1,-,TGCGCCAGCAGCTTCCGAAGCCTGAACACTGAAGCTTTCTTT,CASSFRSLNTEAFF
-,TRBV7-3,TRBJ2-3,TRBD1,TGTGCCAGCAGCGCGAGGGGGCAGAGCACAGATACGCAGTATTTT,CASSARGQSTDTQYF
-,TRBV7-6,TRBJ1-2,-,TGTGCCAGCAGCTTAAATCGCCGGGGGGGCGCTTTTGGCTACACCTTC,CASSLNRRGGAFGYTF
-,TRBV5-5,TRBJ2-7,TRBD1,TGTGCCAGCAGCTTGTCCGGGACAGTTTCCTACGAGCAGTACTTC,CASSLSGTVSYEQYF
once,TRBV29-1,TRBJ2-1,-,TGCAGCGTGACCAGGGATTTCAATGAGCAGTTCTTC,CSVTRDFNEQFF
once,TRBV11-3,TRBJ2-5,-,TGTGCCAGCAGCTCCACCGCCCCGCCCGGGATCCAAGAGACCCAGTACTTC,CASSSTAPPGIQETQYF
-,TRBV28,TRBJ1-2,-,TGTGCCAGCAGTCTTGACAGCTACTATGGCTACACCTTC,CASSLDSYYGYTF